This TCR beta chain stems from a study of cytotoxic CD8 clonotypes in ibrutinib-treated CLL (dated by TCRdb to the early 2020s). With regard to the full study: In this cohort, about 16 patients were treatment-naive and fewer than 13 were relapsed/refractory, while fewer than 18 had unmutated IGHV. Of the roughly 90 people in the trial, approximately 24 had longitudinal samples available. Samples at response were collected after a median of roughly 13 months of treatment, with a range of about 6 to 36 months. On average, each sample yielded approximately 250,000 productive templates and tens of thousands of productive rearrangements. Cryopreserved peripheral blood mononuclear cells were collected at three points: before therapy, at response, and at either sustained remission or disease progression. Partial responses were observed in 24 patients and complete responses in 2; after a median follow-up of roughly 62 months, remission was maintained in 14 patients and progression was observed in roughly twelve.

A MiSeq instrument was used for deep resolution sequencing, which targeted depths ranging from 1 in 1 million up to 1 in 200,000 T cells, with coverage averaging 10x for each clonotype. The immunoSEQ hsTCRB Kit was used to generate TCR beta libraries. In the paper's pipeline: The data were analyzed with ImmunoSEQ Analyzer and ImmunoSEQ Data Assistant, and V, D and J gene assignments followed IMGT definitions. Clonality was computed as one minus normalized Shannon entropy of productive rearrangement frequencies, ranging from 0 to 1. Only overrepresented clonotypes making up at least 0.05% of each patient's repertoire were included in the public clonotype analysis. Repertoires from about a dozen age-matched healthy donors in immuneACCESS were used as clonality controls. TCRdb carries this immuneACCESS record with in-frame sequences only. Its versions omit some clonotypes, under half of them owing to an unresolved V gene in the studies checked, with the rest unexplained. V and J calls and clone size are those listed in that table; D and trimming were worked out from the DNA. A total of about 25,000 clones appear in this sample, 78% of them only once. About 10% of the sample lies in the top ten.

CDR1 SGHDN and CDR2 FVKESK are derived from the germline V gene. From cysteine to phenylalanine, the CDR3 is 17 amino acids long. Of the read, only the CDR3 DNA is kept; its 51 bases are in frame from base 1. V lost 3 bases and J lost 5 bases, and the count of bases not matched to a germline gene is 7. For TCR beta library preparation, roughly 2 micrograms of genomic DNA were isolated from cryopreserved PBMCs. Longitudinal blood samples from CLL patients receiving ibrutinib monotherapy were subjected to high-throughput TCR beta sequencing. The patients took part in an open-label, single-center phase 2 trial of ibrutinib monotherapy. Note on this clone: Its antigen remains undetermined. Nothing much larger sits one base from this clone, and base qualities are not available.

The study at large found these results: Clonality increased at ibrutinib response, stayed stable in sustained remission, and fell back toward baseline at progression. Sampling times were not matched between patients in sustained remission and patients whose disease was progressing, and lymph node repertoires were not examined. Public clonotypes were rare and either contracted or stayed stable during treatment, and the rise in clonality at ibrutinib response reflected the expansion of private clonotypes. Baseline clonality was found to be higher than that of age-matched healthy donors and was strongly correlated with circulating CD8+ T-cell counts.

This receptor was identified in a human donor with chronic lymphocytic leukemia. The chain is made from TRBV14 and TRBJ2-3, with TRBD2 matching 14 junction bases. Specimen: PBMCs, collected before ibrutinib treatment. The DNA is TGTGCCAGCAGCCAGGTCGGCGGACTAGCGGGAGGAGATACGCAGTATTTT. The translation is CASSQVGGLAGGDTQYF.